This passage covers 4 T cell receptor beta chains from one sample sequenced in a study of blood T cell repertoires in COVID-19. Only in-frame clones appear in the TCRdb table, and some are missing; sequencing was by immunoSEQ multiplex PCR. The sample holds 49,000 or so clones; roughly 80% are singletons and the top ten take about 7%. Sequencing input: peripheral blood. These receptor sequences come from a man in his sixties with active COVID-19.

This clone has a single count. The CDR3 is CASSTPRQGRYEQYF. The CDR3 nucleotides are TGTGCCAGCAGTACACCACGACAGGGGAGGTACGAGCAGTACTTC. The chain uses TRBV28 and TRBJ2-7, with 8 bases identical to TRBD1. The CDR3 length is 15 residues. Trimming took 5 bases from V and 4 from J; bases not matched to a gene: 10. In germline, CDR1 is MDHEN, CDR2 SYDVKM.

J is TRBJ2-5 and V is TRBV4-1; perhaps TRBD2 as D (7 bases). Germline assignment: CDR1 MGHRA and CDR2 YSYEKL. The CDR3 has 16 amino acids. Trimming took 2 bases from V and 4 from J, leaving 17 bases between them. CDR3 region: CASSQIIGGGTETQYF. In DNA form, the CDR3 reads TGCGCCAGCAGCCAAATAATAGGGGGAGGGACAGAGACCCAGTACTTC.

The J gene is TRBJ2-7, the V gene TRBV7-9, with 10 positions matching TRBD2. The CDR3 sequence is 16 residues long. Per the germline V gene, CDR1 is SEHNR and CDR2 is FQNEAQ (reference sequence). The V gene end was trimmed by 3 bases and the J gene end by 4 bases; junction bases not matched to a gene: 9. The CDR3 sequence: CASSFASGGAGYEQYF. The DNA of the CDR3 is TGTGCCAGCAGCTTTGCCAGCGGGGGGGCCGGTTACGAGCAGTACTTC.

This sequence joins TRBV24-1 and TRBJ2-3, with a weak D call TRBD1 (5 bases). The V end was cut by 5 bases, the J end by 3 bases, with 17 bases between. This CDR3 is 16 amino acids long. Germline-derived CDR1 and CDR2 are KGHDR and SFDVKD. The CDR3 coding sequence is TGTGCCACCAGTGGAACGGGCAGGGTAGGAACAGATACGCAGTATTTT. Its protein product is CATSGTGRVGTDTQYF.